Listed below are T cell receptor beta chains from one sample, sequenced in a study of cytomegalovirus exposure and HLA in healthy donors. This table comes from immunoSEQ multiplex PCR, and its TCRdb copy is limited to in-frame clones, with some not included. This sample has around 95,000 clones; under 85% occur once, and the top ten carry around 3.6%. Sequenced input: PBMCs. These receptors came from a female donor in good health and CMV-seropositive. CDR3s include the opening cysteine and the closing phenylalanine or tryptophan. D genes are given only for firm matches. Rows give clone size only sometimes, using once, few, many, or a class for an expanded clone.

TRBV6-6	TRBJ1-5	-	-	CASRTLNQPQHF	TGTGCCAGCAGGACTCTAAATCAGCCCCAGCATTTT
TRBV5-1	TRBJ2-1	-	-	CASSLSTGYNEQFF	TGCGCCAGCAGCCTTTCGACGGGGTACAATGAGCAGTTCTTC
TRBV7-2	TRBJ2-3	TRBD2	few	CASSRGGGTDTQYF	TGTGCCAGCAGCCGCGGGGGGGGCACAGATACGCAGTATTTT
TRBV19	TRBJ2-7	-	-	CASSIGAGPHEQYF	TGTGCCAGTAGTATAGGGGCAGGGCCCCACGAGCAGTACTTC
TRBV7-2	TRBJ2-5	-	-	CASSLAQQETQYF	TGTGCCAGCAGCTTAGCGCAGCAAGAGACCCAGTACTTC
TRBV7-2	TRBJ1-2	-	-	CASSSTGSYGYTF	TGTGCCAGCAGCTCGACAGGTTCATATGGCTACACCTTC
TRBV30	TRBJ1-2	-	-	CAWRRGYGYTF	TGTGCCTGGCGCAGGGGTTATGGCTACACCTTC
TRBV28	TRBJ2-7	TRBD2	-	CASSTELALLYEQYF	TGTGCCAGCAGTACGGAACTAGCGCTCCTTTACGAGCAGTACTTC
TRBV2	TRBJ1-1	-	-	CASSPQTGGTEAFF	TGTGCCAGCAGTCCTCAGACGGGAGGCACTGAAGCTTTCTTT
TRBV5-8	TRBJ2-7	-	few	CASSRTDYEQYF	TGTGCCAGCAGCCGGACAGATTACGAGCAGTACTTC
TRBV5-6	TRBJ2-7	TRBD1	-	CASSLDRGAYEQYF	TGTGCCAGCAGCTTGGACAGGGGGGCGTACGAGCAGTACTTC
TRBV9	TRBJ1-3	-	-	CASSVAGVIPGNTIYF	TGTGCCAGTAGCGTCGCAGGGGTGATCCCTGGAAACACCATATATTTT
TRBV7-9	TRBJ2-3	TRBD2	-	CASSDRTSTTDTQYF	TGTGCCAGCAGCGACAGGACTAGCACCACAGATACGCAGTATTTT
TRBV5-1	TRBJ1-3	TRBD1	-	CASSEGQGSSGNTIYF	TGCGCCAGCAGCGAGGGACAGGGGAGCTCTGGAAACACCATATATTTT
TRBV5-8	TRBJ2-2	-	-	CARGIPTRINTGELFF	TGTGCCAGGGGAATCCCCACTAGAATTAATACCGGGGAGCTGTTTTTT
TRBV27	TRBJ2-5	-	-	CASSRRPGGTQYF	TGTGCCAGCAGTAGGAGGCCCGGAGGGACCCAGTACTTC
TRBV4-1	TRBJ2-7	TRBD1	-	CASSWDRGYEQYF	TGCGCCAGCAGCTGGGACAGGGGATACGAGCAGTACTTC
TRBV7-9	TRBJ2-1	-	once	CASIARDNEQFF	TGTGCCAGCATAGCGCGCGACAATGAGCAGTTCTTC
TRBV2	TRBJ2-7	-	-	CASSGRAWEQYF	TGTGCCAGCAGTGGCAGGGCTTGGGAGCAGTACTTC
TRBV4-1	TRBJ1-1	-	-	CASSQEPRGGDTEAFF	TGCGCCAGCAGCCAAGAGCCGAGGGGGGGGGACACTGAAGCTTTCTTT
TRBV10-2	TRBJ2-5	TRBD2	-	CASSESSTSGNQETQYF	TGCGCCAGCAGCGAGTCGAGTACTAGCGGGAACCAAGAGACCCAGTACTTC
TRBV10-1	TRBJ1-1	TRBD1	-	CASSGQGTEAFF	TGCGCCAGCAGTGGACAGGGCACTGAAGCTTTCTTT
TRBV7-9	TRBJ2-3	-	-	CPSSLPLTRPDTQYF	TGTCCCAGCAGCCTCCCCCTTACTAGACCAGATACGCAGTATTTT
TRBV9	TRBJ1-1	TRBD1	-	CASSVGGQGGTEAFF	TGTGCCAGCAGCGTAGGCGGGCAGGGGGGAACTGAAGCTTTCTTT
TRBV5-1	TRBJ2-7	TRBD1	-	CASSLPDRAYEQYF	TGCGCCAGCAGCTTGCCCGACAGGGCCTACGAGCAGTACTTC
TRBV5-1	TRBJ2-7	TRBD1	-	CASSLGDRSYEQYF	TGCGCCAGCAGCTTGGGGGACAGATCCTACGAGCAGTACTTC
TRBV4-1	TRBJ2-1	-	-	CASSQPRGEQFF	TGCGCCAGCAGCCAGCCCCGGGGTGAGCAGTTCTTC
TRBV29-1	TRBJ2-1	-	-	CSVTGTLYNEQFF	TGCAGCGTAACCGGGACACTCTACAATGAGCAGTTCTTC
TRBV19	TRBJ2-1	TRBD1	-	CASTWTGTNEQFF	TGTGCCAGCACTTGGACAGGGACGAATGAGCAGTTCTTC
TRBV2	TRBJ2-1	-	-	CASSGSRNEQFF	TGTGCCAGCAGTGGGAGTAGGAATGAGCAGTTCTTC
TRBV9	TRBJ2-3	-	-	CASSVVGTAFSTDTQYF	TGTGCCAGCAGCGTAGTGGGGACTGCCTTTAGCACAGATACGCAGTATTTT
TRBV30	TRBJ1-2	-	-	CAWSMTGDGYPF	TGTGCCTGGAGTATGACAGGTGATGGCTACCCCTTC
TRBV28	TRBJ2-5	TRBD2	-	CASSMMGLEETQYF	TGTGCCAGCAGTATGATGGGACTAGAAGAGACCCAGTACTTC
TRBV7-9	TRBJ2-7	-	once	CASSTPRTSVYEQYF	TGTGCCAGCAGCACTCCCCGGACAAGCGTTTACGAGCAGTACTTC
TRBV5-1	TRBJ2-5	-	-	CASSLVRTNQETQYF	TGCGCCAGCAGCTTGGTGAGGACAAATCAAGAGACCCAGTACTTC
TRBV28	TRBJ2-7	TRBD1	-	CASTSLVRDRGLHEQYF	TGTGCCAGCACCTCCCTGGTCCGGGACAGGGGGCTTCACGAGCAGTACTTC
TRBV19	TRBJ1-2	-	once	CASRVVGGYGYTF	TGTGCCAGTAGAGTCGTGGGGGGCTATGGCTACACCTTC